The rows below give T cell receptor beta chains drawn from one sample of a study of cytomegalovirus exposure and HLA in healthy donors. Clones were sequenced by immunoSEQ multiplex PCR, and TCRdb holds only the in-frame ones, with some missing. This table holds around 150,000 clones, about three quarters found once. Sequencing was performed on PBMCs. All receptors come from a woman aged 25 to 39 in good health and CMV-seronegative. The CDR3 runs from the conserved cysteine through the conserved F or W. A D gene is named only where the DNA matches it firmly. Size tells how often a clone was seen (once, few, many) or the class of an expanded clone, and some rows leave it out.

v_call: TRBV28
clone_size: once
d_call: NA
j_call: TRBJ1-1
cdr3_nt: TGTGCCAGCAGTTTTCTCACTGAAGCTTTCTTT
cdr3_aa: CASSFLTEAFF

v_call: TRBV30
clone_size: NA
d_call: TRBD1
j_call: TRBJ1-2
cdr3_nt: TGTGCCTGTCAGAGGACAGGGCTAACTGGCTACACCTTC
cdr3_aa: CACQRTGLTGYTF

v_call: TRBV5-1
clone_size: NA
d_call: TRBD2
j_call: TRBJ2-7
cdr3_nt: TGCGCCAGCAGCGTAGCTAGCGGTACACTACAGGAGCAGTACTTC
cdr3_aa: CASSVASGTLQEQYF

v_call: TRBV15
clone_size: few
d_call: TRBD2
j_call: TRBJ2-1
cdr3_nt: TGTGCCACCAGGGGACTAGCGGGAGCCAATGAGCAGTTCTTC
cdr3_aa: CATRGLAGANEQFF

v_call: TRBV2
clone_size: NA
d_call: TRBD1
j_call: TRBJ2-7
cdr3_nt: TGTGCCAGCAGTCGGGGACAGGCGCCAGACGAGCAGTACTTC
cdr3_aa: CASSRGQAPDEQYF

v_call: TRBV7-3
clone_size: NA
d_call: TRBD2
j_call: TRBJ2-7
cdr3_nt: TGTGCCAGCAGTGAGGCCCCCGGGACTAGCGATGTCGAGCAGTACTTC
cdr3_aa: CASSEAPGTSDVEQYF

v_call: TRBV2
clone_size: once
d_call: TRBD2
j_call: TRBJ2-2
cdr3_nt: TGTGCCAGCAGTCTAGCGGGGGGGAACACCGGGGAGCTGTTTTTT
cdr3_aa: CASSLAGGNTGELFF

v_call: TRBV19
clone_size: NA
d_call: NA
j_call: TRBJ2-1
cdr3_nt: TGTGCCAGTAGTACCTGGAGGAATGAGCAGTTCTTC
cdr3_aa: CASSTWRNEQFF

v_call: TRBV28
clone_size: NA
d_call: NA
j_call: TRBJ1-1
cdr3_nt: TGTGCCAGCAGTCCCACAGGGTACACTGAAGCTTTCTTT
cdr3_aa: CASSPTGYTEAFF

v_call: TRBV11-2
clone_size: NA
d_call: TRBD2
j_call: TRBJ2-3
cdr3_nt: TGTGCCAGCAGCTTAGTGGGCGGGAGTTCAGATACGCAGTATTTT
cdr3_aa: CASSLVGGSSDTQYF

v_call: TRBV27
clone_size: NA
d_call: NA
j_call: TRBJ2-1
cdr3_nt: TGTGCCAGCAGTAAACGAGCCGGGACTTACAATGAGCAGTTCTTC
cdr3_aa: CASSKRAGTYNEQFF

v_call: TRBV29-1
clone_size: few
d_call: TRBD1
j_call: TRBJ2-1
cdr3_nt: TGCAGCGTTGAAGACGACAGGGAAGCGTACAATGAGCAGTTCTTC
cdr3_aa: CSVEDDREAYNEQFF

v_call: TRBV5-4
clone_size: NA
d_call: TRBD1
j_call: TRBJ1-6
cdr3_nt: TGTGCCAGCAGCTTGGGGGACAGCAGGGATAATTCACCCCTCCACTTT
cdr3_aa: CASSLGDSRDNSPLHF

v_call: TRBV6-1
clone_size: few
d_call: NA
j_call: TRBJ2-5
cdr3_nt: TGTGCCAGCATTAGGGGGGGGGCCGGGGAGACCCAGTACTTC
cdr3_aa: CASIRGGAGETQYF

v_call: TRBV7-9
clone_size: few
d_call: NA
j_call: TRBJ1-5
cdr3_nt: TGTGCCAGCAGCTTAGCGAGGGAGCCCCAGCATTTT
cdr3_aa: CASSLAREPQHF

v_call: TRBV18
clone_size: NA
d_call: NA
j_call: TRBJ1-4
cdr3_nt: TGTGCCAGCTCAATCTCAACTAATGAAAAACTGTTTTTT
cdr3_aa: CASSISTNEKLFF

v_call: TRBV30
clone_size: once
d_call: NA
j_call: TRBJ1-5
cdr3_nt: TGTGCCTGGAGTGAGGGGCAGTTCAATCAGCCCCAGCATTTT
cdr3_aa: CAWSEGQFNQPQHF

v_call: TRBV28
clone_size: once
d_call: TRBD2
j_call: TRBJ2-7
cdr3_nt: TGTGCCAGCTCTGGGATGGCTACCGGGACTAGGGCCGCCTACGAGCAGTACTTC
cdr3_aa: CASSGMATGTRAAYEQYF

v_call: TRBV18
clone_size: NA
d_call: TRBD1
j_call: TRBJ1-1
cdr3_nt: TGTGCCAGCTCATGGGGACAGGGGGCCGGGAACACTGAAGCTTTCTTT
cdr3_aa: CASSWGQGAGNTEAFF

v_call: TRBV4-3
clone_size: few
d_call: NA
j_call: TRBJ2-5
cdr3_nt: TGCGCCAGCAGCCAAGGGCAGAAGCGGGAGACCCAGTACTTC
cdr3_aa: CASSQGQKRETQYF

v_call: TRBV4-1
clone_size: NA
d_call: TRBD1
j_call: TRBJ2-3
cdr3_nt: TGCGCCAGCAGCCAAGATAGAGGGACAGGGTTGGAGTATTTT
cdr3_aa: CASSQDRGTGLEYF

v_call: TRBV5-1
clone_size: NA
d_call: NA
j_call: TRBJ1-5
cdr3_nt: TGCGCCAGCAGCAGTGGTGAGGCTTATCAGCCCCAGCATTTT
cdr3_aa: CASSSGEAYQPQHF

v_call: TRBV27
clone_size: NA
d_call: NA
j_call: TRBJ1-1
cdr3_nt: TGTGCCAGCAAGGAGGGGACTGAAGCTTTCTTT
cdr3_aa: CASKEGTEAFF

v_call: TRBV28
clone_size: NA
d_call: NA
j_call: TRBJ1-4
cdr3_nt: TGTGCCAGCAGTTTAGGCATTAATGAAAAACTGTTTTTT
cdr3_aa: CASSLGINEKLFF

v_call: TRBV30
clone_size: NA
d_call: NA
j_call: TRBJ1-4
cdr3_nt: TGTGCCTGGAGTGTAAAGGAGACACTACCAACAGGAAAACTGTTTTTT
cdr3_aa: CAWSVKETLPTGKLFF

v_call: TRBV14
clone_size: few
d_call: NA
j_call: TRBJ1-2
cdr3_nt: TGTGCCAGCAGCCAAAAAAAATTCCCCTATACTAATTATGGCTACACCTTC
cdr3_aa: CASSQKKFPYTNYGYTF

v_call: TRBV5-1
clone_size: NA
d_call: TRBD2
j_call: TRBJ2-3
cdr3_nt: TGCGCCAGCAGCTTGGGGACTAGCGGAACCACAGATACGCAGTATTTT
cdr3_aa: CASSLGTSGTTDTQYF

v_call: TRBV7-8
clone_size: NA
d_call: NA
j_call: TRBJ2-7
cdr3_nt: TGTGCCAGCAGCTTGTACTACGAGCAGTACTTC
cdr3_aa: CASSLYYEQYF

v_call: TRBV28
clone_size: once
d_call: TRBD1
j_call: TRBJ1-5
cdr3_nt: TGTGCCAGCAGCACTATCTGGGGGACAGGGGGCAATCAGCCCCAGCATTTT
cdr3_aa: CASSTIWGTGGNQPQHF

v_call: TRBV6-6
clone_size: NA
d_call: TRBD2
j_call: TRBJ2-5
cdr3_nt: TGTGCCAGCAGAGGGACTAGCGGGGGCCAAGAGACCCAGTACTTC
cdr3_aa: CASRGTSGGQETQYF

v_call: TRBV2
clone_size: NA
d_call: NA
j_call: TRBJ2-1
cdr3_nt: TGTGCCAGCAGTAGAGATAAAGACAATGAGCAGTTCTTC
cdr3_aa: CASSRDKDNEQFF

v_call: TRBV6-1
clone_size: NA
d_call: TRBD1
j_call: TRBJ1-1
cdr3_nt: TGTGCCAGCAGAGACCCCGGGACAGAGAACACTGAAGCTTTCTTT
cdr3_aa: CASRDPGTENTEAFF

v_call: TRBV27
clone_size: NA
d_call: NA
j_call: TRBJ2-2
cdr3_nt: TGTGCCAGCAGTACTCAGGGTGGGGAGCTGTTTTTT
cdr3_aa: CASSTQGGELFF

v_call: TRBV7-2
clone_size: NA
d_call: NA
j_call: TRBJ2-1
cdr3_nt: TGTGCCAGCAGCTTATGGGCTTTGCGGGTTGGCTACAATGAGCAGTTCTTC
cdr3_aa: CASSLWALRVGYNEQFF

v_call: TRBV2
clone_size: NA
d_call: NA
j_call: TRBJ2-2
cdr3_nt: TGTGCCAGCAGTGAACTAGCAGGAGGGAGAGGGGAGCTGTTTTTT
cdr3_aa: CASSELAGGRGELFF

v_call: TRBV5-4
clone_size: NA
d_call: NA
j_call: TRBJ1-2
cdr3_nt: TGTGCCAGCAGCTTGGTGCAGGGAGGTAACTATGGCTACACCTTC
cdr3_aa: CASSLVQGGNYGYTF

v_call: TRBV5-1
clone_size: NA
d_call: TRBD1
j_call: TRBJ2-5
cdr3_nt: TGCGCCAGCAGCGAAACTCCGGGACAGCAAGAGACCCAGTACTTC
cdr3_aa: CASSETPGQQETQYF

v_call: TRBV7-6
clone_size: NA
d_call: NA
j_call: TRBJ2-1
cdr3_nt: TGTGCCAGCAGCTCCGGGGAAGATGAGCAGTTCTTC
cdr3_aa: CASSSGEDEQFF

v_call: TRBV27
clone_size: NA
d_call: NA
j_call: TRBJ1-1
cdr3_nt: TGTGCCAGCAGTTTGGCCCCGTATAACACTGAAGCTTTCTTT
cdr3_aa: CASSLAPYNTEAFF

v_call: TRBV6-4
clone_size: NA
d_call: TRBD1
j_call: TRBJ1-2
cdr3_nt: TGTGCCAGCAGTGCTCGGGCAGGGGGCTTTATTGGCTACACCTTC
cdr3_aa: CASSARAGGFIGYTF

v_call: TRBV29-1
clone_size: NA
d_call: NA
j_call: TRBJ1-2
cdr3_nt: TGCAGCGGGGGCGTCTTTAACTATGGCTACACCTTC
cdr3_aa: CSGGVFNYGYTF

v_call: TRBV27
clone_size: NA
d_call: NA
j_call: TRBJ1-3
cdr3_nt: TGTGCCAGCAGTTTATCTCAGGGGTTTTCCACCATATATTTT
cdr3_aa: CASSLSQGFSTIYF

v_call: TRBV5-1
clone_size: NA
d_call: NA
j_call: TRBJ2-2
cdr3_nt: TGCGCCAGCAGGGCGACTAACGGAAACACCGGGGAGCTGTTTTTT
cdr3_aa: CASRATNGNTGELFF

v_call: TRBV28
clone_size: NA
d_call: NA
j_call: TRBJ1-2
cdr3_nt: TGTGCCAGCAGTTTAGCTCTTGGGGGGGCCTTGGGCTACACCTTC
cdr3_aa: CASSLALGGALGYTF

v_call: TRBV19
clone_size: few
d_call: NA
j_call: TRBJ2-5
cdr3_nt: TGTGCCAGTAGTAGGACATTGCAAGAGACCCAGTACTTC
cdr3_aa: CASSRTLQETQYF

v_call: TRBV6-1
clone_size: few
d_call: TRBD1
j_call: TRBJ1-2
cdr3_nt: TGTGCCAGCACCTTACAGGGGTCGGCCTATGGCTACACCTTC
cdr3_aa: CASTLQGSAYGYTF

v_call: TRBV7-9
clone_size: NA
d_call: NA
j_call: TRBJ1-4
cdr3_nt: TGTGCCAGCAGCCCGTGGAGAAGTAATGAAAAACTGTTTTTT
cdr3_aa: CASSPWRSNEKLFF

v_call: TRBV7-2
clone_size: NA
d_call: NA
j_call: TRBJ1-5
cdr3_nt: TGTGCCAGCAGCTTAGGAGGACAGCTCCAGCATTTT
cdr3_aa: CASSLGGQLQHF

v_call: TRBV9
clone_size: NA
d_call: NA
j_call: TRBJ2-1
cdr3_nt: TGTGCCAGCAGCCGGCTAGGAGATGAGCAGTTCTTC
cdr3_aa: CASSRLGDEQFF

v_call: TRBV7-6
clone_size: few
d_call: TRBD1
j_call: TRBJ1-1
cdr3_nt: TGTGCCAGCAGCTTCTCGGGACAGGGGAATGAAGCTTTCTTT
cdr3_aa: CASSFSGQGNEAFF

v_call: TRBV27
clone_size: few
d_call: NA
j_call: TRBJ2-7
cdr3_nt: TGTGCCAGCAGTTTCATTGCAGGGTGGGCCTACGAGCAGTACTTC
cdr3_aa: CASSFIAGWAYEQYF

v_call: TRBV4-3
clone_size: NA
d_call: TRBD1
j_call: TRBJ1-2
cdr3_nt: TGCGCCAGCAGCCAGAGGAGGGACAGTTATGGCTACACCTTC
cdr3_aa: CASSQRRDSYGYTF

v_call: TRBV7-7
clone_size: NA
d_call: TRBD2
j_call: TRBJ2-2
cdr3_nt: TGTGCTAGCAGCCTCATAGCGGGAGCGGGCACCGGGGAGCTGTTTTTT
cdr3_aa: CASSLIAGAGTGELFF

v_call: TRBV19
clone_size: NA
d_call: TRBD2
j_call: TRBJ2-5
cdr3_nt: TGTGCCAGTAGTACCCTCGCAGCGGGGATCCAAGAGACCCAGTACTTC
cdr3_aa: CASSTLAAGIQETQYF

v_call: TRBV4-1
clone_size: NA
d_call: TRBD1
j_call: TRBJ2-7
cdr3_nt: TGCGCCAGCAGCCAAGACCCAGGGGGCTCCTACGAGCAGTACTTC
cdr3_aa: CASSQDPGGSYEQYF

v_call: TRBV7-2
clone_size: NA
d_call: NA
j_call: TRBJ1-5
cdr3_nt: TGTGCCAGCAGCTTTGACCGGAGTTCTCAGCCCCAGCATTTT
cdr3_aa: CASSFDRSSQPQHF

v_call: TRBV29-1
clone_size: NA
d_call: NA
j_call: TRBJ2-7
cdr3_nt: TGCAGCGCCCCCCGGACAGCCGTCTCCTACGAGCAGTACTTC
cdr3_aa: CSAPRTAVSYEQYF

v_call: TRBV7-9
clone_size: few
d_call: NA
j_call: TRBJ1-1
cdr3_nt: TGTGCCAGCAGTCTTCGAGACCGCGGAGCTTTCTTT
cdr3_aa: CASSLRDRGAFF

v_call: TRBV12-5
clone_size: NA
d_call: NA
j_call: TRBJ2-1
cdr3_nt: TGTGCTAGTGGTTTGGGACCTCAGGACAATGAGCAGTTCTTC
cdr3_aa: CASGLGPQDNEQFF